This TCR beta chain was identified during a study of T cell changes during pregnancy in multiple sclerosis. With 6 bases clipped from V and 2 bases from J, the junction kept 4 bases outside the gene matches. CDR3 length equals 13 residues. CDR1 SGHRS and CDR2 YFSETQ come from the germline V gene. Using immunoSEQ multiplex PCR, the repertoire was profiled, and TCRdb retains in-frame clones only, with some absent. The repertoire holds some 48,000 clones, with 80% to 90% as singletons. The J gene is TRBJ2-5, the V gene TRBV5-1; 7 bases line up with TRBD1. The clonotype comes from a female donor with multiple sclerosis, enrolled in a pregnancy study. Material: CD8+ T cells from peripheral blood mononuclear cells, obtained in the second trimester of pregnancy. CDR3 DNA: TGCGCCAGCACGGGGACAGTTCAAGAGACCCAGTACTTC. Amino acids: CASTGTVQETQYF.